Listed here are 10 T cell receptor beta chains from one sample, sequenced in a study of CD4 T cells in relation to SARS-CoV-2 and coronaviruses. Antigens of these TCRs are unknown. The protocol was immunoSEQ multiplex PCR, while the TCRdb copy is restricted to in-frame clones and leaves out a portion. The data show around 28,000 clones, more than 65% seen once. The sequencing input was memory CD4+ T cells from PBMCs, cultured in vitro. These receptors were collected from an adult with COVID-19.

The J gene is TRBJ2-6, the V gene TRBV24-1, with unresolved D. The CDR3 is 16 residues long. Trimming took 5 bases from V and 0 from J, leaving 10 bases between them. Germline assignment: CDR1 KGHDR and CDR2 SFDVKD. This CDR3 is CATSGTEYSGANVLTF. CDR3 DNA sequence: TGTGCCACCAGTGGGACGGAATACTCTGGGGCCAACGTCCTGACTTTC.

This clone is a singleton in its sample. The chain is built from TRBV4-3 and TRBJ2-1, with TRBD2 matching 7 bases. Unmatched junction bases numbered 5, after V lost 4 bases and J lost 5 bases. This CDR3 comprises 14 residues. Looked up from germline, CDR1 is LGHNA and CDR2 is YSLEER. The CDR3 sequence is CASSPYLADNEQFF. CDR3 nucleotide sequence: TGCGCCAGCAGCCCGTATCTAGCGGACAATGAGCAGTTCTTC.

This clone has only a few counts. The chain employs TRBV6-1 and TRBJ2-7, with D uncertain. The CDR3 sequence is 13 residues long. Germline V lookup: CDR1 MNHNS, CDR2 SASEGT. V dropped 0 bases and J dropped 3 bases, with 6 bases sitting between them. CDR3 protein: CASSEAFNYEQYF. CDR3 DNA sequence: TGTGCCAGCAGTGAAGCCTTTAACTACGAGCAGTACTTC.

CDR3 residues: CASSSSGGGGNTIYF. The CDR3 DNA follows: TGTGCCAGCAGCTCCAGTGGAGGGGGTGGAAACACCATATATTTT. The V call is TRBV7-8, the J call TRBJ1-3; maybe TRBD1 (6 bases). Germline values: CDR1 SGHVS, CDR2 FQNEAQ. This CDR3 contains 15 residues. Trimming took off 4 bases at V and 3 bases at J, with 13 bases between the two ends.

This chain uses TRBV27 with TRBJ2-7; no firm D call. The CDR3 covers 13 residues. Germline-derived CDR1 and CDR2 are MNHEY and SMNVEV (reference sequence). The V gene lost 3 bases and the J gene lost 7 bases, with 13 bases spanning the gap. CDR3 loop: CASSFSTGLEQYF. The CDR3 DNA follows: TGTGCCAGCAGTTTCAGCACTGGGTTGGAGCAGTACTTC.

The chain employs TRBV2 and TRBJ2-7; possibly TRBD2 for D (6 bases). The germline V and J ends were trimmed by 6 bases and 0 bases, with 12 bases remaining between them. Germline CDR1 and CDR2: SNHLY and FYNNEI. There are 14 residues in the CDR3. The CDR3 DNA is TGTGCCAGCAGACGGGACTTGAGCTCCTACGAGCAGTACTTC. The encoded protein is CASRRDLSSYEQYF.

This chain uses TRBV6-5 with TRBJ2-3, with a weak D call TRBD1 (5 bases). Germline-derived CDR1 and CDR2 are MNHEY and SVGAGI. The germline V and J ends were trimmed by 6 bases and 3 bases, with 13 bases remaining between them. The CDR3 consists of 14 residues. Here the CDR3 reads CASRSGSTTDTQYF. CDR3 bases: TGTGCCAGCAGGTCAGGGTCGACAACAGATACGCAGTATTTT.

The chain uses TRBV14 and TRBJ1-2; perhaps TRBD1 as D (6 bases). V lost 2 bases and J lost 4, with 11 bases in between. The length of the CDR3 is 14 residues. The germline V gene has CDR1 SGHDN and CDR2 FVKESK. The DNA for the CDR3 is TGTGCCAGCAGCCAACAGCAGGGGCCCTATGGCTACACCTTC. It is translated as CASSQQQGPYGYTF.

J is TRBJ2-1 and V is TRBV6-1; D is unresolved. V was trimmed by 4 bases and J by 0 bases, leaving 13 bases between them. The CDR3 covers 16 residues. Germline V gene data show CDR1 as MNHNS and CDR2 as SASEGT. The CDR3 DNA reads TGTGCCAGCAGTGTTCACAGACGTAGCTCCTACAATGAGCAGTTCTTC. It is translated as CASSVHRRSSYNEQFF.

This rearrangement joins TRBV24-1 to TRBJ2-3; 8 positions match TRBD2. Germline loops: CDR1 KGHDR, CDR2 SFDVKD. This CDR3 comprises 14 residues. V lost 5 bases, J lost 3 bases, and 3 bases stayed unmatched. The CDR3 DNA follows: TGTGCCACCAGTGGGGCTAGCGGGACAGATACGCAGTATTTT. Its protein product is CATSGASGTDTQYF.